This passage covers 29 T cell receptor beta chains from one sample sequenced in a study of Ad26.COV2.S vaccination and SARS-CoV-2 variants. Profiling relied on immunoSEQ multiplex PCR, and the TCRdb table lists in-frame clones only, not all of them. The table lists about 350,000 clones, about 88% of them singletons. Documented treatment: some 20 received Ad26.COV2.S at low or high dose, single or two shots; several received placebo; per-sample allocation not given. Sampling happened 63 days after the first vaccine or placebo injection. The material was peripheral blood, obtained in a trial of Ad26.COV2.S vaccine versus placebo. The receptor source for this set is a person between 18 and 65 years old who received the Ad26.COV2.S COVID-19 vaccine or a placebo.

The V and J genes are TRBV4-3 and TRBJ1-3; no reliable D call. Trimming stripped 1 base from V and 4 bases from J, with 5 bases between. Germline values: CDR1 LGHNA, CDR2 YSLEER. CDR3 size: 13 residues. The CDR3 nucleotides are TGCGCCAGCAGCCAAGGGCAGGGAAACACCATATATTTT. It codes for CASSQGQGNTIYF.

This chain connects TRBV11-2 to TRBJ2-5, with D tentatively TRBD1 (5 bases). The CDR3 loop spans 15 amino acids. Germline V gene sequence: CDR1 SGHAT, CDR2 FQNNGV. V was clipped by 2 bases and J by 2 bases, with 12 bases between them. The CDR3 bases are TGTGCCAGCAGCTTACACCCGACAGTACAAGAGACCCAGTACTTC. Its translation: CASSLHPTVQETQYF.

The chain carries TRBV5-1 and TRBJ2-7; no clear D. Germline V lookup: CDR1 SGHRS, CDR2 YFSETQ. Trimming took 1 base from V and 6 from J, leaving 5 bases between them. The CDR3 has 11 amino acids. Here the CDR3 DNA reads TGCGCCAGCAGCTTGAATAGCGAGCAGTACTTC. Translated: CASSLNSEQYF.

The chain carries TRBV14 and TRBJ2-1; no definite D call. CDR1 and CDR2 from the germline V gene are SGHDN and FVKESK. Trimming removed 5 bases at V and 0 bases at J, with 11 bases between. This CDR3 has 15 residues. The CDR3 sequence: CASSGGPSSYNEQFF. Written as DNA, the CDR3 is TGTGCCAGCAGCGGTGGGCCAAGCTCCTACAATGAGCAGTTCTTC.

The V and J genes are TRBV5-1 and TRBJ2-2; D is unclear. Trimming removed 3 bases at V and 2 bases at J, with 11 bases between. The germline gives CDR1 SGHRS, CDR2 YFSETQ. This CDR3 has 15 amino acids. The CDR3 sequence is CASSSTLQNTGELFF. The DNA of the CDR3 is TGCGCCAGCAGCTCAACCCTACAAAACACCGGGGAGCTGTTTTTT.

The rearrangement links TRBV3-1 (or the pseudogene TRBV3-2) to TRBJ2-3, with D possibly called TRBD1 or TRBD2 (5 bases each). There are 15 residues in the CDR3. Germline V gene sequence: CDR1 LGHDT, CDR2 YNNKEL (reference sequence). Trimming removed 2 bases at V and 4 bases at J, with 13 bases between. CDR3 sequence (DNA): TGTGCCAGCAGCCAACTGGGGACGGGCGCAGATACGCAGTATTTT. It translates to CASSQLGTGADTQYF.

The chain carries TRBV19 and TRBJ2-7; D call uncertain. This CDR3 has 13 residues. Germline values: CDR1 LNHDA, CDR2 SQIVND (reference sequence). With 3 bases removed from V and 2 bases from J, the gap between germline ends came to 8 bases. The DNA for the CDR3 is TGTGCCAGTAGTATTGGGTTAACCTACGAGCAGTACTTC. Amino acids: CASSIGLTYEQYF.

The chain joins TRBV12-3 or TRBV12-4 to TRBJ2-3; D not certain. The V gene lost 7 bases and the J gene lost 5 bases, with 7 bases spanning the gap. The CDR3 sequence is 11 residues long. The CDR3 DNA sequence: TGTGCCAGCAAGAGAAGAGATACGCAGTATTTT. It is translated as CASKRRDTQYF.

The table lists this clone with a count of one. The gene calls are TRBV5-5 and TRBJ1-2; 10 nucleotides align to TRBD1. CDR3 length: 13 amino acids. Losses at the gene ends were 4 bases for V and 6 bases for J; bases not matched to a gene: 3. The germline V gene encodes CDR1 SGHKS and CDR2 YYEKEE (reference sequence). The chain's CDR3 is CASSLGQGDGYTF. The CDR3 DNA reads as TGTGCCAGCAGCCTCGGACAGGGGGATGGCTACACCTTC.

The rearrangement links TRBV29-1 to TRBJ2-2; D possibly corresponds to TRBD1 (6 bases). The V gene's germline CDR1 is SQVTM and CDR2 ANQGSEA. V was shortened by 7 bases and J by 1 base, with 13 bases between the two germline ends. There are 14 residues in the CDR3. The DNA for the CDR3 is TGCAGCGGTACCGGGACAATGAACACCGGGGAGCTGTTTTTT. This sequence encodes CSGTGTMNTGELFF.

The chain recombines TRBV3-1 (or the pseudogene TRBV3-2) with TRBJ2-3; unclear D gene. CDR1 and CDR2 from the germline V gene are LGHDT and YNNKEL (reference sequence). V gave up 1 base and J gave up 0 bases, with 5 bases separating them. This CDR3 region has 14 residues. CDR3 sequence (DNA): TGTGCCAGCAGCCAAGTTCAGAGCACAGATACGCAGTATTTT. It translates to CASSQVQSTDTQYF.

The gene calls are TRBV6-5 and TRBJ1-1; unclear D gene. This CDR3 has 14 amino acids. V lost 6 bases to trimming and J lost 3 bases, with 14 bases between them. Germline V lookup: CDR1 MNHEY, CDR2 SVGAGI. The CDR3 DNA reads TGTGCCAGCAGATTCCCCGGGGAGCACACTGAAGCTTTCTTT. The encoded protein is CASRFPGEHTEAFF.

This CDR3 is CASSPKLGGGRTDTQYF. Written as DNA, the CDR3 is TGTGCCAGCAGCCCGAAACTGGGGGGGGGCCGAACAGATACGCAGTATTTT. The genes are TRBV9 and TRBJ2-3, with D maybe TRBD2 (7 bases). Germline lookup yields CDR1 SGDLS and CDR2 YYNGEE. The CDR3 runs 17 residues. Deletions cut 4 bases from V and 3 bases from J, with 21 bases between. The full variable domain, in which reference TRBV9 and TRBJ2-3 provide the parts outside the CDR3, is DSGVTQTPKHLITATGQRVTLRCSPRSGDLSVYWYQQSLDQGLQFLIQYYNGEERAKGNILERFSAQQFPDLHSELNLSSLELGDSALYFCASSPKLGGGRTDTQYFGPGTRLTVL.

The DNA for the CDR3 is TGTGCCAGCAGCCAAGCCTTCACAGGGTTAGCTAACTATGGCTACACCTTC. It is translated as CASSQAFTGLANYGYTF. The chain is built from TRBV4-2 and TRBJ1-2, with D possibly matching TRBD1 (6 bases). V was pared by 1 base and J by 0 bases, with 15 bases between. The CDR3 length is 17 residues. CDR1 is LGHNA, CDR2 YNFKEQ, per germline.

The chain combines TRBV27 with TRBJ2-1, with D tentatively TRBD1 (5 bases). The CDR3 runs to 14 residues. Germline CDR1 is MNHEY and CDR2 is SMNVEV (reference sequence). The ends were cut back, 6 bases at V and 7 bases at J, with 16 bases in the middle. CDR3 sequence: CASSLQGVVNEQFF. The CDR3 DNA is TGTGCCAGCAGCCTCCAAGGGGTTGTAAATGAGCAGTTCTTC.

The V call is TRBV18, the J call TRBJ1-2; tentative D call: TRBD1 (6 bases). V lost 6 bases to trimming and J lost 7 bases, with 15 bases between them. The CDR3 runs to 13 residues. CDR1 is KGHSH and CDR2 is LQKENI in the germline V gene. CDR3 region: CASSNREGFGYTF. CDR3 nucleotides: TGTGCCAGCTCGAACAGGGAAGGGTTTGGCTACACCTTC. The full variable domain, its missing parts supplied by reference TRBV18 and TRBJ1-2, is NAGVMQNPRHLVRRRGQEARLRCSPMKGHSHVYWYRQLPEEGLKFMVYLQKENIIDESGMPKERFSAEFPKEGPSILRIQQVVRGDSAAYFCASSNREGFGYTFGSGTRLTVV.

The chain uses TRBV19 and TRBJ1-5; a possible D gene is TRBD1 (6 bases). Germline assignment: CDR1 LNHDA and CDR2 SQIVND (reference sequence). V dropped 6 bases and J dropped 6 bases, with 12 bases sitting between them. This CDR3 region has 13 residues. The CDR3 loop is CASREAGAQPQHF. The CDR3 DNA sequence: TGTGCCAGTAGAGAGGCAGGGGCTCAGCCCCAGCATTTT.

The rearrangement links TRBV7-3 to TRBJ2-2, with D perhaps TRBD1 (6 bases). The length of the CDR3 is 17 residues. V gave up 0 bases and J gave up 0 bases, with 11 bases separating them. Looked up from germline, CDR1 is SGHTA and CDR2 is FQGTGA. CDR3 residues: CASSLTGAGANTGELFF. CDR3 coding DNA: TGTGCCAGCAGCTTAACGGGGGCAGGCGCGAACACCGGGGAGCTGTTTTTT.

CDR3: CASSDQGAREQYF. In nucleotides, the CDR3 is TGTGCCAGCAGCGATCAGGGGGCGAGGGAGCAGTACTTC. The chain couples TRBV3-1 (or the pseudogene TRBV3-2) to TRBJ2-7, with TRBD1 matching over 8 bases. V lost 5 bases, J lost 7 bases, and 7 bases stayed unmatched. The CDR3 covers 13 residues. Germline V gives CDR1 LGHDT, CDR2 YNNKEL (reference sequence).

In DNA form, the CDR3 reads TGTGCCAGCAGACCCAGGGGAAATCAGCCCCAGCATTTT. This gives the protein CASRPRGNQPQHF. This chain connects TRBV5-8 to TRBJ1-5; a weak D match, TRBD1 (6 bases). Germline CDR1 SGHTS, CDR2 YDEGEE. V gave up 5 bases and J gave up 4 bases, with 10 bases separating them. There are 13 residues in the CDR3.

This sequence joins TRBV9 and TRBJ2-3, with D uncertain. The CDR3 consists of 12 residues. The V and J ends lost 6 bases and 5 bases respectively, with 10 bases between them. Germline assignment: CDR1 SGDLS and CDR2 YYNGEE. The CDR3 bases are TGTGCCAGCACTAAGAGAGGAGATACGCAGTATTTT. Its translation: CASTKRGDTQYF.

The chain is built from TRBV9 and TRBJ2-1, with 16 bases matching TRBD2. The CDR3 totals 17 residues. Trimming cost V 3 bases and J 6 bases; bases outside gene matches: 6. Per the germline V gene, CDR1 is SGDLS and CDR2 is YYNGEE. The CDR3 sequence is CASSAGTSGRAFNEQFF. The CDR3 nucleotides are TGTGCCAGCAGCGCCGGGACTAGCGGGAGGGCCTTCAATGAGCAGTTCTTC.

The chain combines TRBV6-5 with TRBJ1-2; 8 positions match TRBD1. The CDR3 contains 15 residues. Losses at the gene ends were 5 bases for V and 8 bases for J; bases not matched to a gene: 13. CDR1 and CDR2 from the germline V gene are MNHEY and SVGAGI. CDR3 amino acids: CASSPTISGGRGYTF. The CDR3 DNA follows: TGTGCCAGCAGTCCCACCATTTCAGGGGGCAGAGGCTACACCTTC.

The V call is TRBV10-3, the J call TRBJ2-1; 8 nucleotides agree with TRBD2. From germline, CDR1 is ENHRY and CDR2 SYGVKD. After removal of 2 bases from V and 4 bases from J, the junction contained 4 bases not matched to a gene. This CDR3 has 15 amino acids. The CDR3 reads CAISESGRRYNEQFF. The CDR3 bases are TGTGCCATCAGTGAGAGCGGGAGAAGGTACAATGAGCAGTTCTTC.

The chain has TRBV7-9 and TRBJ2-7; maybe TRBD2 (7 bases). The CDR3 sequence is 15 residues long. Germline CDR1 is SEHNR and CDR2 is FQNEAQ (reference sequence). Trimming stripped 1 base from V and 4 bases from J, with 14 bases between. The CDR3 bases are TGTGCCAGCAGCTTAGTTTTCGGGGGGCGATACGAGCAGTACTTC. This translates into CASSLVFGGRYEQYF.

The CDR3 loop is CASSQGYASDSYEQYF. CDR3 nucleotides: TGCGCCAGCAGCCAAGGCTATGCTAGCGACTCCTACGAGCAGTACTTC. The chain uses TRBV4-3 and TRBJ2-7; D may be TRBD2 (6 bases). CDR3 length: 16 amino acids. Trimming stripped 1 base from V and 0 bases from J, with 13 bases between. Germline lookup yields CDR1 LGHNA and CDR2 YSLEER.

This chain links TRBV2 with TRBJ1-2; possible D gene TRBD1, 5 bases. Trimming removed 0 bases from V and 4 bases from J, with 6 bases in between. This CDR3 is 13 amino acids long. Germline V gene data show CDR1 as SNHLY and CDR2 as FYNNEI. The CDR3 spells CASSEARGYGYTF. As DNA, the CDR3 is TGTGCCAGCAGTGAAGCAAGGGGCTATGGCTACACCTTC.

The V gene is TRBV7-9, the J gene TRBJ1-2, with D tentatively TRBD1 (5 bases). Germline V CDR1 and CDR2: SEHNR, FQNEAQ (reference sequence). Trimming shortened V by 4 bases and J by 2 bases, and 14 bases separated the two germline ends. The CDR3 runs to 15 residues. In nucleotides, the CDR3 is TGTGCCAGCAGCTCGCAGGACAAATTGAACTATGGCTACACCTTC. Amino acids: CASSSQDKLNYGYTF. The full variable domain, rest sourced from reference TRBV7-9 and TRBJ1-2, is DTGVSQNPRHKITKRGQNVTFRCDPISEHNRLYWYRQTLGQGPEFLTYFQNEAQLEKSRLLSDRFSAERPKGSFSTLEIQRTEQGDSAMYLCASSSQDKLNYGYTFGSGTRLTVV.

Written as DNA, the CDR3 is TGTGCCAGCAGCCCACCTCTCACGGAACAAGAGACCCAGTACTTC. Translating it yields CASSPPLTEQETQYF. The rearrangement joins TRBV3-1 (or the pseudogene TRBV3-2) to TRBJ2-5; the D is unclear. Between the trimmed V and J ends, which lost 4 bases and 2 bases, there was a span of 14 bases. The CDR3 totals 15 residues. The germline CDR1 and CDR2 sequences are LGHDT and YNNKEL (reference sequence).